The subject of this entry is one T cell receptor (beta chain). The antigen is unknown. This sample is part of a study of cytomegalovirus exposure and HLA in healthy donors. Study-wide points: Rarity characterized most TCR sequences, yet some public TCRs appeared in many donors. Reported results showed that the classifier diagnosed cytomegalovirus status with high specificity and sensitivity.

The validation cohort, a group of around 130 subjects, included the donors and was separate from the roughly 670-subject first cohort. Data came from immunoSEQ multiplex PCR; TCRdb stores just in-frame clones and leaves some out. This table has 200,000 to 250,000 clones, approximately 80% appearing once. Germline V gene data show CDR1 as SGHRS and CDR2 as YFSETQ. Trimming took 3 bases from V and 4 from J; bases not matched to a gene: 4. The CDR3 is 15 amino acids. This TCR came from a woman aged 25 to 39 in good health and CMV-seropositive. Sequencing was carried out using PBMCs. The chain links TRBV5-1 to TRBJ2-5, with 12 bases fitting TRBD1. CDR3 sequence: CASSSGTGGGETQYF. CDR3 sequence (DNA): TGCGCCAGCAGCTCCGGGACAGGGGGCGGAGAGACCCAGTACTTC. Supplemented by reference TRBV5-1 and TRBJ2-5, the full variable domain reads KAGVTQTPRYLIKTRGQQVTLSCSPISGHRSVSWYQQTPGQGLQFLFEYFSETQRNKGNFPGRFSGRQFSNSRSEMNVSTLELGDSALYLCASSSGTGGGETQYFGPGTRLLVL.